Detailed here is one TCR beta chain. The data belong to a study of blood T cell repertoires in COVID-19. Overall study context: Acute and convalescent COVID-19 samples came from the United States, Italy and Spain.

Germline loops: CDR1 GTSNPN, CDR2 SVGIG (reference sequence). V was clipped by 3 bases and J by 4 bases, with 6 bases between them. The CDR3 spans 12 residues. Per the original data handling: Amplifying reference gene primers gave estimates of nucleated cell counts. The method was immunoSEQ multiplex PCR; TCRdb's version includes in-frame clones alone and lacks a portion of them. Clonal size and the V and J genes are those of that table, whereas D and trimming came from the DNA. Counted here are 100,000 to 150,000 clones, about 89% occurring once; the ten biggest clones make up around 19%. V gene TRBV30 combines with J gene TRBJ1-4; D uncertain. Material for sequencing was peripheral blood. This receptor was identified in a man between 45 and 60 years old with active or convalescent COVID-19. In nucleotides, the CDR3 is TGTGCCTGGAGCCTAAGTAATGAAAAACTGTTTTTT. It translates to CAWSLSNEKLFF.